The rows below give T cell receptor beta chains drawn from one sample of a study of T cells after yellow fever vaccination. TCRdb reanalysed the 5' RACE reads using MiXCR and keeps one entry per CDR3 protein. The sample includes a few hundred thousand distinct CDR3 sequences, 11% of them seen just once. Source: PBMCs, taken on the day of the first yellow fever vaccination. These receptors were obtained from a man in his late teens or twenties who received the YFV17D yellow fever vaccine. Both conserved end residues are part of each CDR3. Fields, in order: clone size, D gene, CDR3 length, V gene, J gene, CDR3 protein, CDR3 DNA. The D gene is left open where the match is weak. The listing skips clone size in some rows; elsewhere it reads once, few, many or a size class.

clone size: many
D gene: NA
CDR3 length: 14
V gene: TRBV6-5
J gene: TRBJ2-5
CDR3 protein: CASSYGGDGKTQYF
CDR3 DNA: TGTGCCAGCAGTTACGGGGGCGACGGAAAGACCCAGTACTTC

clone size: NA
D gene: TRBD2
CDR3 length: 17
V gene: TRBV18
J gene: TRBJ2-7
CDR3 protein: CASSPYAPSGGSYEQYF
CDR3 DNA: TGTGCCAGCTCACCATACGCCCCTAGCGGGGGCTCCTACGAGCAGTACTTC

clone size: few
D gene: TRBD2
CDR3 length: 16
V gene: TRBV12-3/TRBV12-4
J gene: TRBJ2-5
CDR3 protein: CASSPLAGAGGETQYF
CDR3 DNA: TGTGCCAGCAGTCCACTAGCGGGGGCCGGAGGAGAGACCCAGTACTTC

clone size: NA
D gene: NA
CDR3 length: 12
V gene: TRBV7-9
J gene: TRBJ2-7
CDR3 protein: CASSWVPHEQYF
CDR3 DNA: TGTGCCAGCAGCTGGGTCCCCCACGAGCAGTACTTC

clone size: NA
D gene: NA
CDR3 length: 15
V gene: TRBV11-2
J gene: TRBJ2-2
CDR3 protein: CASSSQTRGTGELFF
CDR3 DNA: TGTGCCAGCAGCTCCCAGACGAGAGGCACCGGGGAGCTGTTTTTT

clone size: NA
D gene: TRBD2
CDR3 length: 15
V gene: TRBV6-5
J gene: TRBJ2-5
CDR3 protein: CASSYSTAGVETQYF
CDR3 DNA: TGTGCCAGCAGTTACTCTACAGCGGGGGTGGAGACCCAGTACTTC

clone size: few
D gene: TRBD2
CDR3 length: 17
V gene: TRBV10-3
J gene: TRBJ2-5
CDR3 protein: CAISETVAGGRKETQYF
CDR3 DNA: TGTGCCATCAGTGAGACTGTAGCGGGGGGAAGAAAAGAGACCCAGTACTTC

clone size: NA
D gene: TRBD1
CDR3 length: 15
V gene: TRBV6-6
J gene: TRBJ2-3
CDR3 protein: CASSSPGQRTDTQYF
CDR3 DNA: TGTGCCAGCAGTTCCCCGGGACAGCGCACAGATACGCAGTATTTT

clone size: NA
D gene: NA
CDR3 length: 15
V gene: TRBV9
J gene: TRBJ2-2
CDR3 protein: CASSVKGTYTGELFF
CDR3 DNA: TGTGCCAGCAGCGTAAAGGGCACCTACACCGGGGAGCTGTTTTTT

clone size: few
D gene: NA
CDR3 length: 14
V gene: TRBV5-1
J gene: TRBJ1-3
CDR3 protein: CASSVSLTGNTIYF
CDR3 DNA: TGCGCCAGCAGCGTCTCTCTCACTGGAAACACCATATATTTT

clone size: NA
D gene: TRBD2
CDR3 length: 15
V gene: TRBV5-1
J gene: TRBJ2-7
CDR3 protein: CASSRLAGLSYEQYF
CDR3 DNA: TGCGCCAGCAGCAGGCTAGCGGGACTATCCTACGAGCAGTACTTC

clone size: few
D gene: NA
CDR3 length: 14
V gene: TRBV7-6
J gene: TRBJ2-5
CDR3 protein: CASSLEIRQETQYF
CDR3 DNA: TGTGCCAGCAGCTTAGAGATAAGGCAAGAGACCCAGTACTTC

clone size: few
D gene: NA
CDR3 length: 12
V gene: TRBV19
J gene: TRBJ1-4
CDR3 protein: CASIIPPEKLFF
CDR3 DNA: TGTGCCAGTATTATCCCCCCTGAAAAACTGTTTTTT

clone size: NA
D gene: TRBD1
CDR3 length: 14
V gene: TRBV5-4
J gene: TRBJ1-1
CDR3 protein: CASIAGTGNTEAFF
CDR3 DNA: TGTGCCAGCATTGCGGGGACAGGGAACACTGAAGCTTTCTTT

clone size: few
D gene: NA
CDR3 length: 16
V gene: TRBV6-5
J gene: TRBJ1-4
CDR3 protein: CASSFRRTPTNEKLFF
CDR3 DNA: TGTGCCAGCAGTTTCCGAAGGACGCCAACTAATGAAAAACTGTTTTTT

clone size: few
D gene: NA
CDR3 length: 14
V gene: TRBV7-2
J gene: TRBJ2-7
CDR3 protein: CASSLQGPSSEQYF
CDR3 DNA: TGTGCCAGCAGCTTACAGGGACCATCAAGCGAGCAGTACTTC

clone size: many
D gene: TRBD2
CDR3 length: 15
V gene: TRBV11-2
J gene: TRBJ2-4
CDR3 protein: CASSENSGGVGIQYF
CDR3 DNA: TGTGCCAGCAGCGAAAATAGCGGGGGGGTCGGCATTCAGTACTTC

clone size: few
D gene: NA
CDR3 length: 14
V gene: TRBV20-1
J gene: TRBJ1-5
CDR3 protein: CSARARRGDQPQHF
CDR3 DNA: TGCAGTGCTAGGGCCCGCCGAGGGGATCAGCCCCAGCATTTT

clone size: NA
D gene: TRBD2
CDR3 length: 17
V gene: TRBV7-2
J gene: TRBJ2-2
CDR3 protein: CASRGLAGASHPGELFF
CDR3 DNA: TGTGCCAGCAGGGGACTAGCGGGGGCCTCGCACCCTGGGGAGCTGTTTTTT

clone size: many
D gene: NA
CDR3 length: 16
V gene: TRBV4-1
J gene: TRBJ2-4
CDR3 protein: CASSQPTRRGRNIQYF
CDR3 DNA: TGCGCCAGCAGCCAACCGACCCGGCGGGGCAGAAACATTCAGTACTTC

clone size: many
D gene: NA
CDR3 length: 14
V gene: TRBV20-1
J gene: TRBJ2-3
CDR3 protein: CSARDVRSWDTQYF
CDR3 DNA: TGCAGTGCTAGAGATGTCCGCTCCTGGGATACGCAGTATTTT

clone size: NA
D gene: NA
CDR3 length: 15
V gene: TRBV4-1
J gene: TRBJ2-2
CDR3 protein: CASSRNRDGTGELFF
CDR3 DNA: TGCGCCAGCAGCCGGAACAGGGATGGCACCGGGGAGCTGTTTTTT

clone size: NA
D gene: NA
CDR3 length: 12
V gene: TRBV29-1
J gene: TRBJ1-1
CDR3 protein: CSVSPGAGEAFF
CDR3 DNA: TGCAGCGTTTCTCCGGGGGCAGGGGAAGCTTTCTTT

clone size: many
D gene: TRBD2
CDR3 length: 15
V gene: TRBV12-3/TRBV12-4
J gene: TRBJ2-5
CDR3 protein: CASSLRLAGGETQYF
CDR3 DNA: TGTGCCAGCAGCCTACGACTAGCGGGGGGTGAGACCCAGTACTTC

clone size: NA
D gene: NA
CDR3 length: 13
V gene: TRBV6-2/TRBV6-3
J gene: TRBJ2-3
CDR3 protein: CASRGASTDTQYF
CDR3 DNA: TGTGCCAGCAGGGGAGCGAGCACAGATACGCAGTATTTT

clone size: few
D gene: NA
CDR3 length: 16
V gene: TRBV10-3
J gene: TRBJ2-2
CDR3 protein: CAISESPGSSTGELFF
CDR3 DNA: TGTGCCATCAGTGAGTCTCCAGGGTCCTCCACCGGGGAGCTGTTTTTT

clone size: few
D gene: TRBD2
CDR3 length: 14
V gene: TRBV9
J gene: TRBJ2-2
CDR3 protein: CASRAGGNTGELFF
CDR3 DNA: TGTGCCAGCAGAGCGGGGGGTAACACCGGGGAGCTGTTTTTT

clone size: NA
D gene: NA
CDR3 length: 14
V gene: TRBV30
J gene: TRBJ1-1
CDR3 protein: CAWSVPSGGTEAFF
CDR3 DNA: TGTGCCTGGAGTGTACCCTCCGGAGGCACTGAAGCTTTCTTT

clone size: NA
D gene: NA
CDR3 length: 12
V gene: TRBV20-1
J gene: TRBJ2-5
CDR3 protein: CSAVVGGETQYF
CDR3 DNA: TGCAGTGCCGTAGTGGGAGGAGAGACCCAGTACTTC

clone size: many
D gene: TRBD1
CDR3 length: 22
V gene: TRBV7-7
J gene: TRBJ2-3
CDR3 protein: CASSASSPWTGMVSRLGNTQYF
CDR3 DNA: TGTGCCAGCAGCGCATCTTCCCCCTGGACAGGGATGGTGTCGAGGTTGGGCAATACGCAGTATTTT

clone size: few
D gene: NA
CDR3 length: 14
V gene: TRBV5-1
J gene: TRBJ1-5
CDR3 protein: CASSLADSNQPQHF
CDR3 DNA: TGCGCCAGCAGCTTGGCCGATAGCAATCAGCCCCAGCATTTT

clone size: many
D gene: TRBD1
CDR3 length: 12
V gene: TRBV2
J gene: TRBJ1-1
CDR3 protein: CASSEQGVEAFF
CDR3 DNA: TGTGCCAGCAGTGAACAGGGGGTGGAAGCTTTCTTT

clone size: few
D gene: TRBD1
CDR3 length: 15
V gene: TRBV27
J gene: TRBJ2-5
CDR3 protein: CASSSRQGPLETQYF
CDR3 DNA: TGTGCCAGCAGTTCAAGACAGGGTCCGTTAGAGACCCAGTACTTC

clone size: many
D gene: NA
CDR3 length: 15
V gene: TRBV5-6
J gene: TRBJ2-6
CDR3 protein: CASSLWGSGANVLTF
CDR3 DNA: TGTGCCAGCAGCTTGTGGGGTTCTGGGGCCAACGTCCTGACTTTC

clone size: NA
D gene: TRBD2
CDR3 length: 15
V gene: TRBV5-8
J gene: TRBJ2-5
CDR3 protein: CASSLSGGVQETQYF
CDR3 DNA: TGTGCCAGCAGCTTAAGCGGGGGGGTCCAAGAGACCCAGTACTTC

clone size: few
D gene: TRBD1
CDR3 length: 15
V gene: TRBV12-3/TRBV12-4
J gene: TRBJ2-3
CDR3 protein: CASRNGQGGTDTQYF
CDR3 DNA: TGTGCCAGCAGAAACGGACAGGGAGGCACAGATACGCAGTATTTT

clone size: NA
D gene: TRBD1
CDR3 length: 17
V gene: TRBV18
J gene: TRBJ2-1
CDR3 protein: CASSPSRDRGLYNEQFF
CDR3 DNA: TGTGCCAGCTCACCGTCCCGGGACAGGGGTCTTTACAATGAGCAGTTCTTC

clone size: NA
D gene: NA
CDR3 length: 16
V gene: TRBV4-3
J gene: TRBJ2-6
CDR3 protein: CASSLERGTGANVLTF
CDR3 DNA: TGCGCCAGCAGCCTCGAGAGGGGAACTGGGGCCAACGTCCTGACTTTC

clone size: NA
D gene: NA
CDR3 length: 15
V gene: TRBV11-2
J gene: TRBJ1-1
CDR3 protein: CASSLDILERRRAFF
CDR3 DNA: TGTGCCAGCAGCTTAGATATTCTTGAAAGGAGACGGGCTTTCTTT

clone size: few
D gene: TRBD1
CDR3 length: 14
V gene: TRBV20-1
J gene: TRBJ2-7
CDR3 protein: CSARAGTGSYEQYF
CDR3 DNA: TGCAGTGCTAGAGCCGGGACAGGGTCCTACGAGCAGTACTTC

clone size: many
D gene: TRBD1
CDR3 length: 16
V gene: TRBV5-1
J gene: TRBJ2-1
CDR3 protein: CASSLNPGQGGNEQFF
CDR3 DNA: TGCGCCAGCAGCCTCAATCCGGGACAGGGGGGCAATGAGCAGTTCTTC

clone size: many
D gene: NA
CDR3 length: 15
V gene: TRBV9
J gene: TRBJ2-1
CDR3 protein: CASSVVVGGSNEQFF
CDR3 DNA: TGTGCCAGCAGCGTAGTGGTGGGGGGCTCGAATGAGCAGTTCTTC

clone size: few
D gene: TRBD1
CDR3 length: 17
V gene: TRBV4-3
J gene: TRBJ1-4
CDR3 protein: CASSQDTFARGREKLFF
CDR3 DNA: TGCGCCAGCAGCCAAGATACGTTTGCCAGGGGGCGGGAAAAACTGTTTTTT

clone size: few
D gene: NA
CDR3 length: 20
V gene: TRBV11-2
J gene: TRBJ2-3
CDR3 protein: CASSLEVLPPQLVFTDTQYF
CDR3 DNA: TGTGCCAGCAGCTTAGAAGTCCTCCCCCCTCAGCTCGTCTTCACAGATACGCAGTATTTT

clone size: few
D gene: NA
CDR3 length: 18
V gene: TRBV12-3/TRBV12-4
J gene: TRBJ2-3
CDR3 protein: CASSLVLLRSDSTDTQYF
CDR3 DNA: TGTGCCAGCAGTTTAGTTCTCCTTAGGAGCGATAGCACAGATACGCAGTATTTT

clone size: few
D gene: TRBD2
CDR3 length: 15
V gene: TRBV7-2
J gene: TRBJ2-1
CDR3 protein: CASTPGTSDYNEQFF
CDR3 DNA: TGTGCCAGCACCCCCGGGACTAGCGACTACAATGAGCAGTTCTTC

clone size: few
D gene: NA
CDR3 length: 15
V gene: TRBV5-1
J gene: TRBJ1-1
CDR3 protein: CASSYRGGFSTEAFF
CDR3 DNA: TGCGCCAGCAGCTACCGTGGGGGGTTCAGCACTGAAGCTTTCTTT

clone size: few
D gene: NA
CDR3 length: 13
V gene: TRBV11-2
J gene: TRBJ1-1
CDR3 protein: CASSYTGRTEAFF
CDR3 DNA: TGTGCCAGCAGCTATACAGGGAGGACTGAAGCTTTCTTT